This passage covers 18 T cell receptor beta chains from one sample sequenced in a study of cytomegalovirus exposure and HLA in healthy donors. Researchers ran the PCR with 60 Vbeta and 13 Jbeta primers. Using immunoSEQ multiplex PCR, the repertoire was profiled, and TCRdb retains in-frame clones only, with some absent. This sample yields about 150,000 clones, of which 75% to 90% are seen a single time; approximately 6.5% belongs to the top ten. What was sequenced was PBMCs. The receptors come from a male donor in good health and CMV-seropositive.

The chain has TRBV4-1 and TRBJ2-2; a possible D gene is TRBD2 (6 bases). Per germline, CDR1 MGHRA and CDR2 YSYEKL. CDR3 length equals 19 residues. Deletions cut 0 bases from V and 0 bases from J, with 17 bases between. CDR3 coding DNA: TGCGCCAGCAGCCAAGAGGGAGGCCCGGGACGGGCGAACACCGGGGAGCTGTTTTTT. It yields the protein CASSQEGGPGRANTGELFF.

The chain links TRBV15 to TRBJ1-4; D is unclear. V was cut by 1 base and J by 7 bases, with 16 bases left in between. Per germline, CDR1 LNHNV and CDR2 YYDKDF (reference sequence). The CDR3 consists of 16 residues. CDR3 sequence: CATSRGPVRGSEKLFF. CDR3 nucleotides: TGTGCCACCAGCAGAGGCCCGGTCCGGGGAAGTGAAAAACTGTTTTTT.

CDR3 bases: TGTGCCAGTAACAGGGGGTTCACCGGGGAGCTGTTTTTT. Its translation is CASNRGFTGELFF. The chain uses TRBV19 and TRBJ2-2, with TRBD1 matching 8 bases. Germline V gene data show CDR1 as LNHDA and CDR2 as SQIVND (reference sequence). This CDR3 has 13 amino acids. V lost 7 bases and J lost 4; bases outside the gene matches: 2.

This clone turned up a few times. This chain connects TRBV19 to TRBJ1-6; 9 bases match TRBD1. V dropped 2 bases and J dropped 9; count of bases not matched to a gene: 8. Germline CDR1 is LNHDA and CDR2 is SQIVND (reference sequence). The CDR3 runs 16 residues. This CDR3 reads CASSIFQGQGGSPLHF. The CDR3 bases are TGTGCCAGTAGTATATTCCAGGGACAGGGAGGTTCACCCCTCCACTTT. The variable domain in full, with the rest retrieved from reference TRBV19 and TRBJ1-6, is DGGITQSPKYLFRKEGQNVTLSCEQNLNHDAMYWYRQDPGQGLRLIYYSQIVNDFQKGDIAEGYSVSREKKESFPLTVTSAQKNPTAFYLCASSIFQGQGGSPLHFGNGTRLTVT.

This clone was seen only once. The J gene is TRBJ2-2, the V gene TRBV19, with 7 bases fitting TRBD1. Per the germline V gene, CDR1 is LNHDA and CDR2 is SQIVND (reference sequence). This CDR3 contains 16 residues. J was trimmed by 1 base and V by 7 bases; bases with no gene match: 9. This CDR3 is CASTPWRQGNTGELFF. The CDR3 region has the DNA TGTGCCAGTACCCCTTGGAGACAGGGGAACACCGGGGAGCTGTTTTTT.

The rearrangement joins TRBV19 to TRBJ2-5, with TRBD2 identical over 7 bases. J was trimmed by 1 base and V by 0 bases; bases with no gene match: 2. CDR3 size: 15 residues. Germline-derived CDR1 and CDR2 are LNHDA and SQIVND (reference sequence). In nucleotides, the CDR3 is TGTGCCAGTAGTATAGAGGGACTATTCCAAGAGACCCAGTACTTC. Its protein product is CASSIEGLFQETQYF.

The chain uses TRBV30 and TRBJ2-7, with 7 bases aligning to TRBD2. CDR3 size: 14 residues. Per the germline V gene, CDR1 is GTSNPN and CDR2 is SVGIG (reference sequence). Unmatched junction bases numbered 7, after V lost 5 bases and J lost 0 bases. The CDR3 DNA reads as TGTGCCTGGGGACTAGACCCCAACTCCTACGAGCAGTACTTC. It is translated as CAWGLDPNSYEQYF.

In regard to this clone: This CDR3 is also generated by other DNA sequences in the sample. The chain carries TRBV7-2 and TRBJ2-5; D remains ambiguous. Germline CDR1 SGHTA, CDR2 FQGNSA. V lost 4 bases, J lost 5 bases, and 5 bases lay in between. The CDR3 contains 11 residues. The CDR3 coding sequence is TGTGCCAGCAGCTCCGAGGAGACCCAGTACTTC. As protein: CASSSEETQYF.

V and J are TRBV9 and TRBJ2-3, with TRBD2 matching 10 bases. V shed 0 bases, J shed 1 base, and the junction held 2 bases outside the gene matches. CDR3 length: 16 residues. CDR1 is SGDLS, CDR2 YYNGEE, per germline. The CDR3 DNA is TGTGCCAGCAGCGTAGACCTAGCGGGGGGCACAGATACGCAGTATTTT. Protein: CASSVDLAGGTDTQYF.

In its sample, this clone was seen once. The CDR3 DNA is TGTGCCAGTAGTATAGATCTTGAGACCCAGTACTTC. As protein: CASSIDLETQYF. The rearrangement links TRBV19 to TRBJ2-5; the D is unclear. With 0 bases removed from V and 5 bases from J, the gap between germline ends came to 4 bases. CDR1 and CDR2 (germline): LNHDA, SQIVND (reference sequence). This CDR3 spans 12 amino acids.

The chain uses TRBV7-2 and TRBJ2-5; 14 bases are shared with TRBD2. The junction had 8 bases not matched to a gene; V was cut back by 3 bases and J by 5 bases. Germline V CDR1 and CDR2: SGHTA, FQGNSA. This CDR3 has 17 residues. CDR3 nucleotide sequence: TGTGCCAGCAGCTTCCGGACTAGCGGGAGGCCGCGGGAGACCCAGTACTTC. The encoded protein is CASSFRTSGRPRETQYF.

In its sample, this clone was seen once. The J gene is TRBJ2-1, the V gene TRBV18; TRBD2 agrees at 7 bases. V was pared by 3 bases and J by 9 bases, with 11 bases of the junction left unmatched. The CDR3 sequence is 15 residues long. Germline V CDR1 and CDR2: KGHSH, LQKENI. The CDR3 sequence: CASSPQASGQSEQFF. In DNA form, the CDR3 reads TGTGCCAGCTCACCTCAGGCTAGCGGACAAAGTGAGCAGTTCTTC.

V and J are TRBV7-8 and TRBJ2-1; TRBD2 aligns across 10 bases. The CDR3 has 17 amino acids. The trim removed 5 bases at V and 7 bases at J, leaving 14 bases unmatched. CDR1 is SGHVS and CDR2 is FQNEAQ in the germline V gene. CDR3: CASSRPFLAGEGNEQFF. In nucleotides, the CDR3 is TGTGCCAGCAGCCGCCCATTTCTAGCGGGAGAAGGGAATGAGCAGTTCTTC.

The CDR3 DNA follows: TGTGCCAGCAGCCCACCGGACAGGGGTTGGCAGTACTTC. Translating it yields CASSPPDRGWQYF. The chain couples TRBV4-2 to TRBJ2-7, with 9 positions matching TRBD1. J was trimmed by 9 bases and V by 4 bases; bases with no gene match: 7. The CDR3 is 13 amino acids. CDR1 is LGHNA and CDR2 is YNFKEQ in the germline V gene.

The CDR3 DNA is TGTGCCAGCACCGCGAGCGGGAGGGCTACCAAAAACATTCAGTACTTC. Amino acids: CASTASGRATKNIQYF. This chain uses TRBV4-2 with TRBJ2-4, with TRBD2 matching over 10 bases. Germline V lookup: CDR1 LGHNA, CDR2 YNFKEQ. The CDR3 spans 16 residues. J gave up 2 bases and V 7 bases, and 8 bases lay outside the gene matches.

CDR3 sequence reads: CASSLPLILEQYF. For the CDR3, the DNA is TGTGCCAGCAGTTTGCCCCTTATCCTAGAGCAGTACTTC. This chain connects TRBV28 to TRBJ2-5; no clear D gene. V lost 3 bases and J lost 11, with 16 bases in between. Germline values: CDR1 MDHEN, CDR2 SYDVKM. The CDR3 totals 13 residues.

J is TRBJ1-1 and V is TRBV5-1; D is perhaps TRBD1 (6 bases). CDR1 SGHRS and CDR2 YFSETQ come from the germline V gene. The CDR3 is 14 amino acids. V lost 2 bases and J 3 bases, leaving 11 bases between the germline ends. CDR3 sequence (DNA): TGCGCCAGCAGCTTAAGGGGGAGCGACACTGAAGCTTTCTTT. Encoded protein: CASSLRGSDTEAFF.

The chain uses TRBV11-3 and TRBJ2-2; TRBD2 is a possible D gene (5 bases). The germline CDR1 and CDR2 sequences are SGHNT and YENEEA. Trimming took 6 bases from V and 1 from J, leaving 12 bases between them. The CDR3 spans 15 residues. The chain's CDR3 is CASSARAGNTGELFF. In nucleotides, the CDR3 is TGTGCCAGCAGTGCACGGGCGGGGAACACCGGGGAGCTGTTTTTT.